This T cell receptor beta chain is drawn from a study of beta chain features in type 1 diabetes (dated by TCRdb to between 2017 and 2018). Context from the whole study: Mean age, gender distribution, total cell number and subset yield were not different between patients and healthy donors. A total of some 100,000,000 sorted cells were examined across all samples, and a strong correlation was observed between cell number per subset and RNA yield. The study compared the TCRB repertoires of sorted circulating CD4+ T cell subsets in recently diagnosed type 1 diabetes patients with those in matched healthy donors. Naive and central memory subsets were obtained from all 28 donors, but regulatory and stem cell-like memory subsets were isolated from only 8 patients and roughly 8 healthy donors.

From each donor, a single peripheral blood sample of 95 to 150 mL on average was drawn into heparinised tubes. A BD FACSAria II was used to sort naive, central memory, regulatory and stem cell-like memory CD4+ T cells with a panel that included CD45RO, CCR7, CD25, CD127, CD95 and CD27. All sorted populations exceeded 95% purity. PBMCs were separated immediately by Lymphoprep density gradient centrifugation and were stained directly, without being cultured. So that batch effects would be minimized, each experiment stained and sorted samples in pairs, pairing one healthy donor with one patient. As for this clone: Its binding antigen is unknown. Within one base of it there is no much larger clone, and no base qualities were kept.

The CDR3, from cysteine to phenylalanine, totals 14 residues. Kept here is only the CDR3 DNA, which spans 42 bases and is read in frame from base 1. Relative to germline, V is 1 base shorter and J is 4 bases shorter, with 13 bases between their ends. In the germline V gene, CDR1 corresponds to SQVTM and CDR2 to ANQGSEA. The High Capacity cDNA Reverse Transcription Kit was used to reverse transcribe all of the isolated RNA, meaning that expressed TCRB transcripts were what got sequenced. Deep immunoSEQ sequencing was applied to naive, central memory and regulatory T cell samples, giving an average of roughly 3.5 million total reads per sample. Sorted cells were lysed in RLT buffer and RNA was extracted with DNase-treated RNeasy Micro or Mini kits, depending on cell number. Each cell subset was processed separately to prevent cross-contamination, with patient and healthy donor samples processed together. The immunoSEQ multiplex PCR was used to amplify TCRB sequences from cDNA, generating 87-bp fragments that spanned the CDR3 region. Sequencing of the amplicons was performed on the Illumina HiSeq platform. The authors' analysis ran thus. Synthetic template baselines were used to correct PCR bias computationally, reads within Hamming distance 2 were collapsed together, and singletons that could not be merged were discarded. By aligning reads against IMGT, V, D and J genes, CDR3 length, and insertions or deletions at six rearrangement sites were assigned. Clonotype counts were normalized to sorted cell number within each subset before computing true diversity and Gini coefficients with the tcR R package. The overlap coefficient, calculated on TCRB nucleotide sequences, was used to measure repertoire sharing. Out-of-frame TCRB sequences from naive cells were analyzed to stand in for the pre-selection repertoire. Drawn from immuneACCESS, this table holds only the in-frame rearrangements with V and J called that TCRdb kept. Clones are partly lost; checked studies trace under half to an unresolved V gene and leave the rest unexplained. D and trimming were read from the DNA, whereas the V and J calls and clone size are those reported in that table. The sample has about 660,000 clones on record, more than 13% of them singletons. 0.04% of the sample comes from the top ten.

Study-wide findings and limitations: In all four CD4+ subsets, TCRB CDR3 length was moderately but significantly shorter in type 1 diabetes patients. Sequencing cDNA rather than genomic DNA could over-represent highly expressing activated cells, although activation and CD3 levels did not differ between groups. PCR may preferentially amplify shorter templates, but because patient and control samples were amplified and corrected together, any resulting skew would affect both groups equally. Because the HLA sub-analyses included only small numbers of individuals, any influence of HLA type on TCRB rearrangement was left unresolved. At VDJ recombination sites, patients with type 1 diabetes made fewer insertions and deleted more nucleotides, a pattern implying thymic rearrangement abnormalities. The naive, central memory and regulatory TCRB repertoires appeared to resemble one another more closely among patients than among healthy donors.

The TCR comes from a man younger than 30 with type 1 diabetes. Sequenced: naive CD4+ T cells from blood. This specimen's cell subset or site label, per the study, means: true naive CD4+ T cells. This chain joins TRBV29-1 to TRBJ1-2; TRBD1 could be the D gene, as 5 bases match. The CDR3 protein is CSVEVGVQGYGYTF. At the DNA level, the sequence is TGCAGCGTTGAAGTCGGGGTTCAGGGCTATGGCTACACCTTC.